These 6 T cell receptor beta chains share one sample of origin, sequenced in a study of T-cell memory formation after mild COVID-19. TCRdb re-called the 5' RACE reads through MiXCR, storing one row per CDR3 protein. Seen here are some 320,000 distinct CDR3 sequences, roughly an eighth observed once, and the top ten hold under 25%. Sequencing was performed on PBMCs or a T cell subset sorted from them (not recorded which). These receptors all come from a man aged 18-30 years who had mild COVID-19 (a few samples of this study predate the infection). Cell type and time point are not known.

This clonotype was observed a handful of times. The J gene is TRBJ2-7, the V gene TRBV15; D is tentatively TRBD1 or TRBD2 (6 bases each). Trimming pared 8 bases from V and 2 bases from J, leaving 13 bases between. Germline V gene lookup returns CDR1 LNHNV and CDR2 YYDKDF (reference sequence). The CDR3 totals 13 residues. CDR3: CATSGGPTYEQYF. CDR3 DNA: TGTGCCACCTCCGGGGGCCCTACCTACGAGCAGTACTTC.

This clonotype has at least ten counts. V usage is TRBV4-1 and J usage is TRBJ2-1; D may be TRBD1 or TRBD2 (5 bases each). Trimming pared 1 base from V and 10 bases from J, leaving 11 bases between. This CDR3 has 13 amino acids. Germline V gene lookup returns CDR1 MGHRA and CDR2 YSYEKL. As DNA, the CDR3 is TGCGCCAGCAGCCAAGTCATACGGGACGAGCAGTTCTTC. This codes for CASSQVIRDEQFF.

The V gene is TRBV28, the J gene TRBJ1-6; tentative D call: TRBD1 (6 bases). The germline V gene encodes CDR1 MDHEN and CDR2 SYDVKM. The CDR3 is made up of 15 amino acids. V gave up 7 bases and J gave up 6 bases, with 16 bases separating them. Here the CDR3 reads CASNPWGAGNSPLHF. The CDR3 nucleotides read TGTGCCAGCAACCCCTGGGGGGCCGGTAATTCACCCCTCCACTTT.

The chain recombines TRBV7-6 with TRBJ2-5; weak D call: TRBD1 (7 bases). Deletions cut 5 bases from V and 6 bases from J, with 19 bases between. This CDR3 has 15 residues. Germline values: CDR1 SGHVS, CDR2 FNYEAQ. The CDR3 loop reads CASSQGLGGGKTQYF. CDR3 bases: TGTGCCAGCAGCCAAGGGTTAGGGGGCGGGAAGACCCAGTACTTC.

A few counts support this clonotype. The genes are TRBV7-2 and TRBJ2-4; 7 bases fit TRBD1. V lost 4 bases, J lost 3 bases, and 3 bases stayed unmatched. This CDR3 region has 14 residues. Germline-derived CDR1 and CDR2 are SGHTA and FQGNSA. CDR3 residues: CASSSGTVKNIQYF. The CDR3 DNA follows: TGTGCCAGCAGCTCCGGGACAGTCAAAAACATTCAGTACTTC. Full variable domain (remainder filled in from reference TRBV7-2 and TRBJ2-4): GAGVSQSPSNKVTEKGKDVELRCDPISGHTALYWYRQSLGQGLEFLIYFQGNSAPDKSGLPSDRFSAERTGGSVSTLTIQRTQQEDSAVYLCASSSGTVKNIQYFGAGTRLSVL.

The chain combines TRBV29-1 with TRBJ2-7, with a tentative D call TRBD2 (6 bases). The V end lost 7 bases, the J end lost 7 bases, and 23 bases lay between the germline ends. The length of the CDR3 is 14 residues. Germline assignment: CDR1 SQVTM and CDR2 ANQGSEA. CDR3 in amino acids: CSAGTGTVTREQYF. The DNA for the CDR3 is TGCAGCGCCGGTACCGGGACTGTTACACGGGAGCAGTACTTC.